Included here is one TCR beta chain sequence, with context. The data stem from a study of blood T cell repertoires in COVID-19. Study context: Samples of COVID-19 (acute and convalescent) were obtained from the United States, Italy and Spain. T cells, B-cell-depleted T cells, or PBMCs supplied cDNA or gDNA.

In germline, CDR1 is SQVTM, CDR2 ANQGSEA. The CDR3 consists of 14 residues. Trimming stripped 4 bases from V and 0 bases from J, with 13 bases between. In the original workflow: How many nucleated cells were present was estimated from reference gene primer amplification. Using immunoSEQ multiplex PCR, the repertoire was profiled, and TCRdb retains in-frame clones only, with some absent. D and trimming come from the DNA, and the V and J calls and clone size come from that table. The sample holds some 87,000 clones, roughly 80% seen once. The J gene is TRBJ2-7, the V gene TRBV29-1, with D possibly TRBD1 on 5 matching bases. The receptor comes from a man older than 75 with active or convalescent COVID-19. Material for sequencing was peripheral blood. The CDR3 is CSVGSGLSSYEQYF. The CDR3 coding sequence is TGCAGCGTTGGATCAGGGTTAAGCTCCTACGAGCAGTACTTC.